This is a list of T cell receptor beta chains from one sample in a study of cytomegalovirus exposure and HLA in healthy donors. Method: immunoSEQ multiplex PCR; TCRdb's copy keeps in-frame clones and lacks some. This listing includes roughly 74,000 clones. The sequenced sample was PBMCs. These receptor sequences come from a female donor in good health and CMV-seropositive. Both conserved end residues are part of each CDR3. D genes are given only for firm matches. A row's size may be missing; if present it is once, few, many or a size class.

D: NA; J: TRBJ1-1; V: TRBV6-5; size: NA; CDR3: CASNQQGLNTEAFF; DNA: TGTGCCAGCAACCAACAGGGCCTGAACACTGAAGCTTTCTTT
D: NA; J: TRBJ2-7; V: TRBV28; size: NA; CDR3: CASARLAYEQYF; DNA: TGTGCCAGCGCGAGGTTAGCCTACGAGCAGTACTTC
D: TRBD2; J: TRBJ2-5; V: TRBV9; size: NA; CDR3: CASSVDLAGETQYF; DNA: TGTGCCAGCAGCGTAGATTTAGCGGGAGAGACCCAGTACTTC
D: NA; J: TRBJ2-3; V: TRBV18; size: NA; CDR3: CASSLRTDTQYF; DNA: TGTGCCAGCTCTCTTCGCACAGATACGCAGTATTTT
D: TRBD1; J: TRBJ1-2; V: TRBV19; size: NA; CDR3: CASSIPRQGFYGYTF; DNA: TGTGCCAGTAGTATACCGCGACAGGGATTCTATGGCTACACCTTC
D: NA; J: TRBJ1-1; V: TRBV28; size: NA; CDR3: CASATRLTEAFF; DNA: TGTGCCAGCGCTACTCGGTTGACTGAAGCTTTCTTT
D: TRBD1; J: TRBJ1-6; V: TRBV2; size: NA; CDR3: CASSFTGDNSPLHF; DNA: TGTGCCAGCAGTTTTACAGGGGATAATTCACCCCTCCACTTT
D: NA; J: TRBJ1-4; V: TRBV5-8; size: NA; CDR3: CASSLVLGQNEKLFF; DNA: TGTGCCAGCAGCTTGGTCCTCGGACAGAATGAAAAACTGTTTTTT
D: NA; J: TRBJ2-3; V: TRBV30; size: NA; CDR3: CAWSSPGQRKDTQYF; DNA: TGTGCCTGGAGTTCCCCGGGACAAAGAAAAGATACGCAGTATTTT
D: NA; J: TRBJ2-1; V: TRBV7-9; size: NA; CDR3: CASSLDWTEQFF; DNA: TGTGCCAGCAGCTTGGACTGGACGGAGCAGTTCTTC
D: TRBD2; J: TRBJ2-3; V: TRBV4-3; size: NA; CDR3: CASSQDWGTSKDTQYF; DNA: TGCGCCAGCAGCCAAGATTGGGGGACTAGCAAGGATACGCAGTATTTT
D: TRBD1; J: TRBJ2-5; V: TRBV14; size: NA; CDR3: CASSQTGSSGTQYF; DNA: TGTGCCAGCAGCCAGACAGGGAGTTCAGGGACCCAGTACTTC
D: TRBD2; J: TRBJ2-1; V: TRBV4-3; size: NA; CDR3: CASSPTSGGNEQFF; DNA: TGCGCCAGCAGCCCGACTAGCGGGGGAAATGAGCAGTTCTTC
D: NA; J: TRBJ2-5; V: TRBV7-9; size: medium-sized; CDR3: CASSLAAPTGTQYF; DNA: TGTGCCAGCAGCTTAGCGGCTCCCACGGGGACCCAGTACTTC
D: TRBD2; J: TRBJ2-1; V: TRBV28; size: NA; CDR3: CASSHAGTSGRGEQFF; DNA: TGTGCCAGCAGTCACGCCGGGACTAGCGGAAGGGGGGAGCAGTTCTTC
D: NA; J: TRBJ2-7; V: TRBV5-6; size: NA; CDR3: CASSFSRSYEQYF; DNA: TGTGCCAGCAGCTTTAGCCGCTCCTACGAGCAGTACTTC
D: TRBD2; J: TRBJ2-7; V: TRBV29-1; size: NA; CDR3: CSVRTSETYEQYF; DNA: TGCAGCGTTAGGACTAGCGAAACCTACGAGCAGTACTTC
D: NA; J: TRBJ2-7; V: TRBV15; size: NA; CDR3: CATSHRDEQYF; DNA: TGTGCCACCAGCCACAGGGACGAGCAGTACTTC
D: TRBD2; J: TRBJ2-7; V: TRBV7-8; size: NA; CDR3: CASSSLSGGGPYEQYF; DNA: TGTGCCAGCAGCTCCCTGTCGGGGGGGGGACCCTACGAGCAGTACTTC
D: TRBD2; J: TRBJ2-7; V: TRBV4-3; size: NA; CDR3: CASSQDLYTLAGQPSYEQYF; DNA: TGCGCCAGCAGCCAAGATCTGTACACACTAGCGGGACAGCCCTCCTACGAGCAGTACTTC
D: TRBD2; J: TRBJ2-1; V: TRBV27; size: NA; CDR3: CASSYGRAYNEQFF; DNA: TGTGCCAGCAGTTACGGGAGGGCCTACAATGAGCAGTTCTTC
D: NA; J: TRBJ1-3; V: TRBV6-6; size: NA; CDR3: CASSQTGAGNTIYF; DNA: TGTGCCAGCAGTCAGACGGGGGCTGGAAACACCATATATTTT
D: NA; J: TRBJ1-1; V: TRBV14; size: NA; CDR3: CASSQTGANTEAFF; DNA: TGTGCCAGCAGCCAAACGGGAGCGAACACTGAAGCTTTCTTT
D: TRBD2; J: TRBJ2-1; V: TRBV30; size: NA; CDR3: CAWSTGTRDNEQFF; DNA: TGTGCCTGGAGTACCGGGACTAGAGACAATGAGCAGTTCTTC
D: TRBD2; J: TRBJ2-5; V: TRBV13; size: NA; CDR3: CASSPGGSVRGQETQYF; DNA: TGTGCCAGCAGCCCGGGGGGATCTGTCCGGGGACAAGAGACCCAGTACTTC
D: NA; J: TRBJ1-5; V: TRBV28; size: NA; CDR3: CASTLPGQSNQPQHF; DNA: TGTGCCAGCACCTTGCCCGGACAGAGCAATCAGCCCCAGCATTTT
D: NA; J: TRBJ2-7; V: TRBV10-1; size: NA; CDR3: CASSEDGGPYEQYF; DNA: TGCGCCAGCAGTGAGGACGGGGGACCCTACGAGCAGTACTTC
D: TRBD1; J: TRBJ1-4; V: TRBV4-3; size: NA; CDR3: CASSFWDRESATNEKLFF; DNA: TGCGCCAGCAGCTTCTGGGACAGGGAATCTGCAACTAATGAAAAACTGTTTTTT
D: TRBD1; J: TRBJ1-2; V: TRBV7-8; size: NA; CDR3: CASSLKPRDRDLGGYTF; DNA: TGTGCCAGCAGCTTAAAGCCCCGGGACAGGGATCTAGGAGGCTACACCTTC
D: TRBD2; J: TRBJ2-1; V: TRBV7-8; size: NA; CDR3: CASSPGGVSYNEQFF; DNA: TGTGCCAGCAGCCCGGGGGGTGTCTCCTACAATGAGCAGTTCTTC
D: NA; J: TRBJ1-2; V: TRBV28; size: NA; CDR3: CASSYTALRGGYTF; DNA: TGTGCCAGCAGTTATACGGCTCTTCGAGGGGGCTACACCTTC
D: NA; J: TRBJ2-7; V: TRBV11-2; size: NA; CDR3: CASSLERLVGSYEQYF; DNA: TGTGCCAGCAGCTTAGAAAGACTAGTAGGCTCCTACGAGCAGTACTTC
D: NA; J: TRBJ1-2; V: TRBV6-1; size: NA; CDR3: CASRDLGGHGYTF; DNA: TGTGCCAGCAGAGATCTGGGAGGTCATGGCTACACCTTC
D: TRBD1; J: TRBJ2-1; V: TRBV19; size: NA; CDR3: CASSTLGQGADEQFF; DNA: TGTGCCAGTAGTACCCTGGGACAGGGGGCTGATGAGCAGTTCTTC
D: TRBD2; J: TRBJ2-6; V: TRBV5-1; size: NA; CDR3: CASSAGGSGANVLTF; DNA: TGCGCCAGCTCTGCGGGGGGTTCCGGGGCCAACGTCCTGACTTTC
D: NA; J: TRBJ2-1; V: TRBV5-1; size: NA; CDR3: CASSLDAVRRGYNEQFF; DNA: TGCGCCAGCAGCTTGGATGCGGTCCGTAGGGGCTACAATGAGCAGTTCTTC
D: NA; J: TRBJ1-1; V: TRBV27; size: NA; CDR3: CASSLRGNTEAFF; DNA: TGTGCCAGCAGTCTTAGGGGAAACACTGAAGCTTTCTTT
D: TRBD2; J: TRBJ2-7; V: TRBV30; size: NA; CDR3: CAWSGETSGGPIYEQYF; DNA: TGTGCCTGGAGTGGCGAAACTAGCGGGGGGCCCATATACGAGCAGTACTTC
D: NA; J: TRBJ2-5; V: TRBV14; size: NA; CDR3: CASSQDRSSRETQYF; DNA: TGTGCCAGCAGCCAAGATAGGTCCTCTAGGGAGACCCAGTACTTC
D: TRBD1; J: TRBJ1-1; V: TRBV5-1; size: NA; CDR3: CASSLVSGGTNTEAFF; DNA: TGCGCCAGCAGCTTGGTGTCAGGGGGCACGAACACTGAAGCTTTCTTT
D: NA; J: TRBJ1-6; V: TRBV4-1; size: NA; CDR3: CASSQDRRNSPLHF; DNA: TGCGCCAGCAGCCAAGATCGGAGGAACTCACCCCTCCACTTT
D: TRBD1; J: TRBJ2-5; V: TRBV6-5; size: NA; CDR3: CASSQWDRGPKTQYF; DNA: TGTGCCAGCAGTCAATGGGACAGGGGTCCGAAGACCCAGTACTTC
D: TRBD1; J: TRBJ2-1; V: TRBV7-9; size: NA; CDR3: CASRSTGQGNNEQFF; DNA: TGTGCCAGCAGGTCTACGGGACAGGGGAACAATGAGCAGTTCTTC
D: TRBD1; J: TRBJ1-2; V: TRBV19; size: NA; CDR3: CASSRRDRGQRGGYTF; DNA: TGTGCCAGTAGCCGCCGCGACAGGGGGCAACGGGGTGGCTACACCTTC